This T cell receptor beta chain was profiled in a study of blood T cells in healthy people across ages. The CDR3 runs to 14 residues. It was with a sample-barcoded 5' primer and a J-beta primer mix that a second PCR of roughly 7 to 12 cycles was run. TCRdb reprocessed the 5' RACE reads with MiXCR, giving one entry per CDR3 protein. The sample has about 970,000 distinct CDR3 sequences; roughly 47% are singletons. This sequence joins TRBV21-1 and TRBJ1-2; TRBD1, as called in the table, went unchecked against the DNA. TRBV21-1 is a pseudogene locus. The sequence was collected from an older woman in good health. Sequencing was done on a sample of blood. The CDR3, as DNA: TGTACCAGCAGCAAAAGGAATACAGGGTCCGGCTACACCTTC. Translation gives CTSSKRNTGSGYTF.